Sequencing of this T cell receptor (beta chain) was carried out in a study of blood T cell repertoires in COVID-19. Across the study: The United States, Italy and Spain were the sources of the acute and convalescent COVID-19 samples. The cDNA or gDNA used as material had been derived from T cells, B-cell-depleted T cells, or PBMCs.

Authors' data handling: Quantification of nucleated cells was approximated via reference gene primer amplification. Clones were sequenced by immunoSEQ multiplex PCR, and TCRdb holds only the in-frame ones, with some missing. The V and J calls and the clone size are those of that table, but D and trimming were determined from the DNA. The sample includes 250,000 to 300,000 clones, around 85% of them seen just once. The CDR3 runs 14 residues. Between the trimmed V and J ends, which lost 6 bases and 0 bases, there was a span of 12 bases. CDR1 MNHEY and CDR2 SMNVEV come from the germline V gene (reference sequence). Recruited during active infection, patients (from Seattle) were subsequently followed longitudinally.

This sequence originates from a woman aged 25-40 years with COVID-19, enrolled during active disease. The chain joins TRBV27 to TRBJ2-7; D call uncertain. The sequenced material came from peripheral blood. CDR3 loop: CASSPSAGSYEQYF. Written as DNA, the CDR3 is TGTGCCAGCAGCCCCTCGGCAGGCTCCTACGAGCAGTACTTC.